This passage covers 26 T cell receptor beta chains from one sample sequenced in a study of T cell responses to AZD1222 COVID-19 vaccine. The data were produced by immunoSEQ multiplex PCR, yet TCRdb's version contains in-frame clones alone and is incomplete. The sample lists 100,000 to 150,000 clones, about nine tenths occurring once. The starting material was peripheral blood, obtained on day 0 of AZD1222 vaccination. The receptors originated from an adult in good health.

The chain employs TRBV2 and TRBJ2-1, with 11 bases identical to TRBD1. The CDR3 length is 17 residues. The germline V gene encodes CDR1 SNHLY and CDR2 FYNNEI. Trimming at V came to 3 bases and at J to 8 bases, leaving 12 bases not matched to a gene. CDR3 nucleotide sequence: TGTGCCAGCAGTGATGTCAACCCGGGACAGGGGGTGTATGAGCAGTTCTTC. Protein sequence: CASSDVNPGQGVYEQFF.

V gene TRBV19 combines with J gene TRBJ1-4; D call uncertain. V gave up 5 bases and J gave up 6 bases, with 7 bases separating them. In germline, CDR1 is LNHDA, CDR2 SQIVND (reference sequence). The CDR3 has 12 residues. The CDR3 region has the DNA TGTGCCAGTAGTCTCCAGGATGAAAAACTGTTTTTT. This codes for CASSLQDEKLFF.

This chain links TRBV6-6 with TRBJ2-7, with 12 nucleotides matching TRBD1. CDR3 length: 15 amino acids. Germline V gene data show CDR1 as MNHNY and CDR2 as SVGAGI (reference sequence). V was clipped by 6 bases and J by 6 bases; unmatched bases: 9. This chain's CDR3 is CASRHGGQGAIEQYF. The CDR3 nucleotides read TGTGCCAGCAGACACGGGGGACAGGGGGCGATCGAGCAGTACTTC.

This clone was recorded only once. V gene TRBV28 combines with J gene TRBJ1-2; TRBD1 is a possible D gene (6 bases). The CDR3 loop spans 16 amino acids. Germline assignment: CDR1 MDHEN and CDR2 SYDVKM. Trimming cost V 1 base and J 8 bases, with 20 bases left between them. This chain's CDR3 is CASSLFRSTVGGGYTF. For the CDR3, the DNA is TGTGCCAGCAGTTTATTTCGGTCGACCGTGGGGGGCGGCTACACCTTC.

This sequence joins TRBV27 and TRBJ1-2; 7 nucleotides line up with TRBD1. Germline CDR1 is MNHEY and CDR2 is SMNVEV (reference sequence). This CDR3 contains 14 residues. Germline trimming cut 2 bases from V and 3 bases from J; bases unmatched to any gene: 3. CDR3 loop: CASSLVGQHYGYTF. CDR3 bases: TGTGCCAGCAGTTTAGTGGGACAGCACTATGGCTACACCTTC.

The rearrangement joins TRBV19 to TRBJ1-5, with 8 bases matching TRBD1. With 2 bases clipped from V and 0 bases from J, the junction kept 3 bases outside the gene matches. Looked up from germline, CDR1 is LNHDA and CDR2 is SQIVND (reference sequence). The CDR3 sequence is 16 residues long. The CDR3: CASSIRTGYSNQPQHF. The CDR3 nucleotides are TGTGCCAGTAGTATAAGGACAGGGTATAGCAATCAGCCCCAGCATTTT.

V usage is TRBV9 and J usage is TRBJ2-1, with D perhaps TRBD2 (5 bases). V was trimmed by 3 bases and J by 6 bases, leaving 10 bases between them. Germline V gene sequence: CDR1 SGDLS, CDR2 YYNGEE. CDR3 length: 13 amino acids. The CDR3 region has the DNA TGTGCCAGCAGCGATTTTGAGGGCAATGAGCAGTTCTTC. Amino acid sequence: CASSDFEGNEQFF.

This rearrangement joins TRBV6-1 to TRBJ1-4, with D tentatively TRBD1 (5 bases). Looked up from germline, CDR1 is MNHNS and CDR2 is SASEGT. V was pared by 1 base and J by 2 bases, with 14 bases between. The CDR3 has 17 residues. The CDR3 DNA reads as TGTGCCAGCAGTGAAGGGGGCTCCTGGGGGACTAATGAAAAACTGTTTTTT. It yields the protein CASSEGGSWGTNEKLFF.

The chain has TRBV7-9 and TRBJ1-1; 7 positions match TRBD1. Germline loops: CDR1 SEHNR, CDR2 FQNEAQ (reference sequence). J gave up 6 bases and V 3 bases, and 4 bases lay outside the gene matches. The CDR3 covers 13 residues. The CDR3 loop reads CASSFGTVPEAFF. The CDR3 DNA is TGTGCCAGCAGCTTCGGGACAGTTCCTGAAGCTTTCTTT. Full variable domain (outside the CDR3, taken from reference TRBV7-9 and TRBJ1-1): DTGVSQNPRHKITKRGQNVTFRCDPISEHNRLYWYRQTLGQGPEFLTYFQNEAQLEKSRLLSDRFSAERPKGSFSTLEIQRTEQGDSAMYLCASSFGTVPEAFFGQGTRLTVV.

The CDR3 DNA follows: TGTGCCAGCAGCTATAGGGTGGATCAGCCCCAGCATTTT. Translated, it gives CASSYRVDQPQHF. The chain is built from TRBV7-2 and TRBJ1-5; no reliable D call. The CDR3 totals 13 residues. Trimming pared 4 bases from V and 5 bases from J, leaving 9 bases between. Looked up from germline, CDR1 is SGHTA and CDR2 is FQGNSA. The complete variable domain, with remaining parts taken from reference TRBV7-2 and TRBJ1-5, reads GAGVSQSPSNKVTEKGKDVELRCDPISGHTALYWYRQSLGQGLEFLIYFQGNSAPDKSGLPSDRFSAERTGGSVSTLTIQRTQQEDSAVYLCASSYRVDQPQHFGDGTRLSIL.

The CDR3 DNA reads TGTGCCAGCTCCCTGGGTCAGGGAGGGTATGGCTACACCTTC. As protein: CASSLGQGGYGYTF. The gene calls are TRBV18 and TRBJ1-2; tentative D call: TRBD1 (5 bases). Germline V gives CDR1 KGHSH, CDR2 LQKENI. V was shortened by 6 bases and J by 5 bases, with 16 bases between the two germline ends. The CDR3 has 14 residues. Looking up the rest from reference TRBV18 and TRBJ1-2 gives the full variable domain: NAGVMQNPRHLVRRRGQEARLRCSPMKGHSHVYWYRQLPEEGLKFMVYLQKENIIDESGMPKERFSAEFPKEGPSILRIQQVVRGDSAAYFCASSLGQGGYGYTFGSGTRLTVV.

This clone was counted a few times. V is TRBV11-2 and J is TRBJ1-2; D is undetermined. Trimming removed 1 base at V and 7 bases at J, with 10 bases between. Per germline, CDR1 SGHAT and CDR2 FQNNGV. This CDR3 is built from 13 residues. CDR3 region: CASSLAGDRGYTF. CDR3 nucleotides: TGTGCCAGCAGCTTAGCTGGGGATCGTGGCTACACCTTC.

The chain has TRBV6-5 and TRBJ1-1; weak D call: TRBD1 (6 bases). The CDR3 runs to 11 residues. Germline CDR1 reads MNHEY; CDR2 reads SVGAGI. Between the trimmed V and J ends, which lost 6 bases and 7 bases, there was a span of 9 bases. The CDR3 protein is CASSLDSEAFF. DNA for the CDR3: TGTGCCAGCAGCCTGGACAGTGAAGCTTTCTTT.

This clone was found once. This chain uses TRBV9 with TRBJ1-2; D gene unclear. Germline values: CDR1 SGDLS, CDR2 YYNGEE. This CDR3 contains 15 residues. V lost 0 bases to trimming and J lost 4 bases, with 13 bases between them. The CDR3: CASSVEGLPLYGYTF. The CDR3 region has the DNA TGTGCCAGCAGCGTAGAGGGTCTCCCACTCTATGGCTACACCTTC.

This clone appeared once. The rearrangement uses TRBV23-1 and TRBJ1-5, with 7 bases identical to TRBD1. TRBV23-1 is an open reading frame, and its role is uncertain. The CDR3 loop spans 17 amino acids. V shed 2 bases and J 1 base; nucleotides not matched to a gene: 8. The CDR3 coding sequence is TGCGCCAGCAGTCAAGGGCAGGGGGAAGGAAGCAATCAGCCCCAGCATTTT. It translates to CASSQGQGEGSNQPQHF.

CDR3 protein: CASSLWSVPETQYF. The CDR3 region has the DNA TGTGCCAGCAGCTTGTGGTCCGTCCCGGAGACCCAGTACTTC. The chain recombines TRBV5-4 with TRBJ2-5, with D uncertain. V lost 1 base and J lost 5, with 12 bases in between. The CDR3 runs 14 residues. Germline lookup yields CDR1 SGHNT and CDR2 YYREEE (reference sequence).

This chain joins TRBV4-3 and TRBJ1-5; the match to TRBD1 covers 9 bases. V shed 4 bases and J 7 bases; nucleotides not matched to a gene: 17. The CDR3 runs 18 residues. The V gene's germline CDR1 is LGHNA and CDR2 YSLEER. CDR3 residues: CASSPYLPGTGSWQPQHF. The CDR3 bases are TGCGCCAGCAGCCCTTACCTACCCGGGACAGGGAGTTGGCAGCCCCAGCATTTT.

The chain combines TRBV5-1 with TRBJ1-1; TRBD1 aligns across 8 bases. Unmatched junction bases numbered 9, after V lost 3 bases and J lost 5 bases. The CDR3 totals 15 residues. Looked up from germline, CDR1 is SGHRS and CDR2 is YFSETQ. In nucleotides, the CDR3 is TGCGCCAGCAGCTCCTCCAGGGGGCAATGGACTGAAGCTTTCTTT. Translation: CASSSSRGQWTEAFF. The entire variable domain, with the rest obtained from reference TRBV5-1 and TRBJ1-1, is as follows: KAGVTQTPRYLIKTRGQQVTLSCSPISGHRSVSWYQQTPGQGLQFLFEYFSETQRNKGNFPGRFSGRQFSNSRSEMNVSTLELGDSALYLCASSSSRGQWTEAFFGQGTRLTVV.

V and J are TRBV6-5 and TRBJ2-5, with 8 bases lining up with TRBD2. The V and J ends lost 4 bases and 5 bases, in that order; junction bases with no gene match: 6. The CDR3 extends over 14 amino acids. CDR1 and CDR2 (germline): MNHEY, SVGAGI. CDR3 region: CASSFSGGRETQYF. The CDR3 DNA reads as TGTGCCAGCAGTTTCAGCGGGGGCAGGGAGACCCAGTACTTC.

The gene calls are TRBV28 and TRBJ2-7; 8 nucleotides line up with TRBD1. The CDR3 spans 14 residues. CDR1 is MDHEN, CDR2 SYDVKM, per germline. V trimming: 7 bases; J trimming: 5 bases; junction bases outside the gene matches: 10. CDR3: CASMGAGGMDEQYF. The CDR3 DNA is TGTGCCAGCATGGGGGCAGGGGGCATGGACGAGCAGTACTTC.

This clone was counted once. This chain connects TRBV30 to TRBJ1-1; the match to TRBD1 covers 9 bases. The J segment lost 3 bases and the V segment lost 5 bases, leaving 1 base of the junction unmatched. This CDR3 spans 12 amino acids. Germline CDR1 GTSNPN, CDR2 SVGIG (reference sequence). CDR3 DNA: TGTGCCTGGCGGGACAGGGACACTGAAGCTTTCTTT. As protein: CAWRDRDTEAFF.

The rearrangement links TRBV4-3 to TRBJ2-2; 10 positions agree with TRBD1. Trimming removed 3 bases from V and 2 bases from J; junction bases left unmatched: 6. CDR3 length: 17 amino acids. In germline, CDR1 is LGHNA, CDR2 YSLEER. The CDR3 loop reads CASSQEDRGRNTGELFF. The CDR3 DNA sequence: TGCGCCAGCAGCCAGGAGGACAGGGGGAGAAACACCGGGGAGCTGTTTTTT.

This clone has only one observation. The chain recombines TRBV10-3 with TRBJ2-3; a weak D match, TRBD1 (6 bases). Trimming cost V 8 bases and J 4 bases, with 10 bases left between them. CDR3 size: 12 residues. Germline-derived CDR1 and CDR2 are ENHRY and SYGVKD. DNA of the CDR3: TGTGCCATCGATTCAGGGGCAGATACGCAGTATTTT. It codes for CAIDSGADTQYF.

Worth noting for this clone: This sample includes further DNA sequences coding for the same CDR3. V and J are TRBV19 and TRBJ2-7, with D uncertain. Looked up from germline, CDR1 is LNHDA and CDR2 is SQIVND (reference sequence). Trimming left V 4 bases short and J 2 bases short, with 6 bases between. This CDR3 spans 12 amino acids. The CDR3 loop reads CASSTATYEQYF. DNA of the CDR3: TGTGCCAGTAGTACTGCCACCTACGAGCAGTACTTC.

This chain connects TRBV7-8 to TRBJ1-5, with TRBD1 identical over 12 bases. There are 17 residues in the CDR3. The germline CDR1 and CDR2 sequences are SGHVS and FQNEAQ. J lost 2 bases, V lost 10 bases, and 12 bases had no gene match. The CDR3 DNA reads TGTGCCACCACCAGCCGGGACAGGGGGCGAGGCAATCAGCCCCAGCATTTT. This gives the protein CATTSRDRGRGNQPQHF.

This chain links TRBV28 with TRBJ1-1; D is ambiguous. Trimming removed 8 bases at V and 4 bases at J, with 8 bases between. Germline V gene data show CDR1 as MDHEN and CDR2 as SYDVKM. The CDR3 length is 11 residues. The CDR3, as DNA: TGTGCCAGCGAAATCGGCACTGAAGCTTTCTTT. Translation gives CASEIGTEAFF.